This TCR beta chain was sequenced for a study of response to subunit inactivated influenza vaccine. TCRdb reprocessed the RT-PCR reads via MiXCR and lists one record per CDR3 protein. The sample yields about 650,000 distinct CDR3 sequences, approximately 14% seen once. Trimming stripped 3 bases from V and 7 bases from J, with 11 bases between. The length of the CDR3 is 13 residues. CDR1 is SGHRS, CDR2 YFSETQ, per germline. This clonotype was seen a few times. As yet, its antigen is unknown. General study points: Each seasonal flu vaccination may recruit only limited new T cells, authors suggested.

The material was PBMCs from blood, obtained 11 to 12 days after vaccination. The clonotype comes from a man aged 50 to 59 who received an inactivated influenza vaccine. This chain joins TRBV5-1 and TRBJ1-5, with unresolved D. In DNA, the CDR3 is TGCGCCAGCAGCTCCCAATTGGGGCAGCCCCAGCATTTT. Translated, it gives CASSSQLGQPQHF.